What follows are 27 T cell receptor beta chains derived from one specimen sequenced in a study of blood T cell repertoires in COVID-19. The assay was immunoSEQ multiplex PCR, and TCRdb's table has in-frame clones only and misses some. The data show tens of thousands of clones, more than 70% seen once. The sample comprised peripheral blood. These receptors all come from an elderly woman in a cohort sampled during active or convalescent COVID-19.

The chain links TRBV12-5 to TRBJ1-5; D call uncertain. The ends were cut back, 7 bases at V and 7 bases at J, with 14 bases in the middle. Germline-derived CDR1 and CDR2 are LGHNT and FRNRAP. There are 13 residues in the CDR3. CDR3 nucleotide sequence: TGTGCTAGTGCCTACAGCCTTTGGCAGCCCCAGCATTTT. Protein: CASAYSLWQPQHF.

The chain couples TRBV21-1 to TRBJ2-2; the tabulated D call, TRBD2, remains unverified against the DNA. TRBV21-1 is deemed a pseudogene. This CDR3 spans 16 amino acids. In DNA, the CDR3 is TGTGCCAGCAGCAAAGCGCTGGGACTGGCCACCGGGGAGCTGTTTTTT. As protein: CASSKALGLATGELFF.

The J gene is TRBJ2-1, the V gene TRBV10-3, with 9 positions matching TRBD1. The V gene end was trimmed by 5 bases and the J gene end by 9 bases; junction bases not matched to a gene: 14. Germline V gene data show CDR1 as ENHRY and CDR2 as SYGVKD. This CDR3 comprises 16 residues. This CDR3 is CAISQQGAMVTGEQFF. CDR3 bases: TGTGCCATCAGTCAACAGGGGGCTATGGTTACTGGTGAGCAGTTCTTC.

The rearrangement uses TRBV5-6 and TRBJ1-4; maybe TRBD1 (6 bases). CDR1 is SGHDT and CDR2 is YYEEEE in the germline V gene. The V gene lost 0 bases and the J gene lost 4 bases, with 13 bases spanning the gap. The CDR3 runs to 16 residues. This chain's CDR3 is CASSLGNRVLNEKLFF. The CDR3 DNA is TGTGCCAGCAGCTTGGGTAACAGGGTCCTTAATGAAAAACTGTTTTTT.

The CDR3 region has the DNA TGTGCCAGCAGCTTGCGGGGGAATAATGAAAAACTGTTTTTT. Protein product: CASSLRGNNEKLFF. The chain employs TRBV5-4 and TRBJ1-4; possibly TRBD1 for D (5 bases). The CDR3 consists of 14 residues. Trimming cost V 1 base and J 4 bases, with 8 bases left between them. Germline V gives CDR1 SGHNT, CDR2 YYREEE (reference sequence). Full variable domain (rest looked up from reference TRBV5-4 and TRBJ1-4): ETGVTQSPTHLIKTRGQQVTLRCSSQSGHNTVSWYQQALGQGPQFIFQYYREEENGRGNFPPRFSGLQFPNYSSELNVNALELDDSALYLCASSLRGNNEKLFFGSGTQLSVL.

The V gene is TRBV12-5, the J gene TRBJ1-1; TRBD1 matches 8 bases. V was pared by 5 bases and J by 5 bases, with 7 bases of the junction left unmatched. The germline V gene has CDR1 LGHNT and CDR2 FRNRAP. The CDR3 consists of 14 residues. The CDR3 loop reads CASGLQGVGTEAFF. For the CDR3, the DNA is TGTGCTAGTGGTCTACAGGGGGTAGGGACTGAAGCTTTCTTT.

The chain employs TRBV2 and TRBJ2-7, with unresolved D. Trimming removed 5 bases at V and 3 bases at J, with 11 bases between. The CDR3 has 13 residues. Germline V gene sequence: CDR1 SNHLY, CDR2 FYNNEI. The CDR3 is CASSPPSGYEQYV. CDR3 in DNA: TGTGCCAGCAGTCCTCCATCAGGCTACGAGCAGTACGTC.

This chain connects TRBV5-1 to TRBJ2-7; 11 bases align to TRBD2. This CDR3 comprises 16 residues. The junction had 8 bases not matched to a gene; V was cut back by 3 bases and J by 3 bases. Germline V CDR1 and CDR2: SGHRS, YFSETQ. The DNA for the CDR3 is TGCGCCAGCAGCTCACAGGGACTAGCGGTGGACTACGAGCAGTACTTC. Its translation: CASSSQGLAVDYEQYF.

The chain links TRBV29-1 to TRBJ2-2, with 14 bases identical to TRBD2. CDR3 length equals 14 residues. In germline, CDR1 is SQVTM, CDR2 ANQGSEA. Trimming at V came to 6 bases and at J to 13 bases, leaving 10 bases not matched to a gene. Written as DNA, the CDR3 is TGCAGCGTGCCCGGGACTAGCGGGAGCCTGGGGCTGTTTTTT. Translating it yields CSVPGTSGSLGLFF.

The chain joins TRBV5-1 to TRBJ1-1, with D tentatively TRBD1 (5 bases). Per the germline V gene, CDR1 is SGHRS and CDR2 is YFSETQ. The CDR3 is made up of 15 amino acids. Trimming took 2 bases from V and 0 from J, leaving 11 bases between them. The CDR3 protein is CASSLQTELNTEAFF. The CDR3 DNA sequence: TGCGCCAGCAGCTTACAGACAGAACTGAACACTGAAGCTTTCTTT.

The chain employs TRBV7-2 and TRBJ2-3; 16 nucleotides agree with TRBD2. Looked up from germline, CDR1 is SGHTA and CDR2 is FQGNSA. V dropped 3 bases and J dropped 7; count of bases not matched to a gene: 4. The CDR3 contains 16 residues. The CDR3 reads CASSLGLAGGGNTQYF. The CDR3 DNA is TGTGCCAGCAGCTTGGGACTAGCGGGAGGGGGAAATACGCAGTATTTT.

The chain combines TRBV27 with TRBJ1-5; D is uncertain. The V end was cut by 6 bases, the J end by 4 bases, with 10 bases between. Germline values: CDR1 MNHEY, CDR2 SMNVEV (reference sequence). The CDR3 is made up of 13 amino acids. The CDR3 DNA follows: TGTGCCAGCAGGCGAGAGATTAATCAGCCCCAGCATTTT. This sequence encodes CASRREINQPQHF.

This clone was detected only once. The CDR3 nucleotides read TGTGCCACCAGCAGAGATAGCAGGGTGAATGGAAACACCATATATTTT. Its protein is CATSRDSRVNGNTIYF. The V gene is TRBV15, the J gene TRBJ1-3; a weak D match, TRBD1 (5 bases). Trimming removed 0 bases from V and 3 bases from J, with 12 bases in between. The CDR3 has 16 amino acids. The germline V gene has CDR1 LNHNV and CDR2 YYDKDF (reference sequence).

The chain is built from TRBV6-5 and TRBJ1-3, with D uncertain. The CDR3 is 15 residues long. Trimming removed 2 bases at V and 0 bases at J, with 8 bases between. Germline V gives CDR1 MNHEY, CDR2 SVGAGI. The CDR3 coding sequence is TGTGCCAGCAGTTACGATTACAACTCTGGAAACACCATATATTTT. Protein: CASSYDYNSGNTIYF.

This chain joins TRBV5-6 and TRBJ1-2, with a weak D call TRBD1 (5 bases). V lost 4 bases and J lost 3, with 16 bases in between. This CDR3 has 15 amino acids. CDR1 SGHDT and CDR2 YYEEEE come from the germline V gene. CDR3 sequence: CASSPLQGTYYGYTF. In DNA form, the CDR3 reads TGTGCCAGCAGCCCCCTGCAGGGAACGTACTATGGCTACACCTTC.

This clone was detected only a few times. The chain links TRBV18 to TRBJ2-2; tentative D call: TRBD1 (6 bases). Germline V gene lookup returns CDR1 KGHSH and CDR2 LQKENI. V shed 4 bases and J shed 0 bases, with 12 bases lying between them. CDR3 size: 16 residues. CDR3 bases: TGTGCCAGCTCACTAAAGGGGACAACGAACACCGGGGAGCTGTTTTTT. Translating gives CASSLKGTTNTGELFF.

The chain employs TRBV6-5 and TRBJ1-4; D may be TRBD1 (5 bases). CDR3 length equals 16 residues. Germline V CDR1 and CDR2: MNHEY, SVGAGI. V lost 3 bases, J lost 2 bases, and 13 bases lay in between. The CDR3 DNA is TGTGCCAGCAGTTATTCGGTCCAGGGCACTAATGAAAAACTGTTTTTT. Translating gives CASSYSVQGTNEKLFF.

This chain joins TRBV30 and TRBJ1-6; TRBD1 aligns across 7 bases. This CDR3 comprises 13 residues. With 1 base clipped from V and 10 bases from J, the junction kept 4 bases outside the gene matches. The V gene's germline CDR1 is GTSNPN and CDR2 SVGIG (reference sequence). The CDR3 loop reads CAWSGTGQSPLHF. The CDR3 DNA reads as TGTGCCTGGAGTGGGACAGGTCAATCACCCCTCCACTTT.

V gene TRBV24-1 combines with J gene TRBJ1-5; possible D gene TRBD1, 5 bases. The CDR3 sequence is 17 residues long. The ends were cut back, 2 bases at V and 1 base at J, with 14 bases in the middle. The V gene's germline CDR1 is KGHDR and CDR2 SFDVKD. DNA of the CDR3: TGTGCCACCAGTGATTCCGCAAGGGGTGGAAGCAATCAGCCCCAGCATTTT. It is translated as CATSDSARGGSNQPQHF.

The chain uses TRBV6-5 and TRBJ1-3; D remains unclear. Germline assignment: CDR1 MNHEY and CDR2 SVGAGI. The CDR3 consists of 13 residues. V was trimmed by 7 bases and J by 2 bases, leaving 9 bases between them. The CDR3 coding sequence is TGTGCCAGCATAAGACAAGCTGGAAACACCATATATTTT. Translated, it gives CASIRQAGNTIYF.

The chain uses TRBV5-4 and TRBJ1-1; unclear D gene. Deletions cut 0 bases from V and 4 bases from J, with 13 bases between. This CDR3 contains 15 residues. Germline V gene lookup returns CDR1 SGHNT and CDR2 YYREEE (reference sequence). In DNA, the CDR3 is TGTGCCAGCAGCTTGGGTGGGCAGATCCTCACTGAAGCTTTCTTT. As protein: CASSLGGQILTEAFF.

This chain uses TRBV19 with TRBJ1-6; possible D gene TRBD1, 5 bases. The CDR3 length is 15 residues. Deletions cut 5 bases from V and 1 base from J, with 9 bases between. The germline CDR1 and CDR2 sequences are LNHDA and SQIVND (reference sequence). The CDR3 nucleotides are TGTGCCAGTAGTTTGCGACAGTCCTATAATTCACCCCTCCACTTT. As protein: CASSLRQSYNSPLHF. Variable domain in full (rest from reference TRBV19 and TRBJ1-6): DGGITQSPKYLFRKEGQNVTLSCEQNLNHDAMYWYRQDPGQGLRLIYYSQIVNDFQKGDIAEGYSVSREKKESFPLTVTSAQKNPTAFYLCASSLRQSYNSPLHFGNGTRLTVT.

The rearrangement uses TRBV11-3 and TRBJ2-1, with 10 positions matching TRBD2. After removal of 5 bases from V and 6 bases from J, the junction contained 7 bases not matched to a gene. CDR1 is SGHNT and CDR2 is YENEEA in the germline V gene. The CDR3 is 15 residues long. The CDR3 is CASSNGTSVANEQFF. The CDR3 DNA reads TGTGCCAGCAGCAACGGGACTAGCGTGGCCAATGAGCAGTTCTTC.

The CDR3 is CASSPRRGSGNTIYF. CDR3 in DNA: TGTGCCAGCAGCCCTAGACGGGGATCTGGAAACACCATATATTTT. The V and J genes are TRBV11-3 and TRBJ1-3; no reliable D call. Trimming left V 5 bases short and J 1 base short, with 12 bases between. The CDR3 runs to 15 residues. CDR1 and CDR2 (germline): SGHNT, YENEEA.

This sequence joins TRBV5-5 and TRBJ1-2, with D unresolved. Germline CDR1 and CDR2: SGHKS and YYEKEE (reference sequence). This CDR3 region has 13 residues. V was trimmed by 2 bases and J by 2 bases, leaving 7 bases between them. The chain's CDR3 is CASSLAGNYGYTF. The CDR3 nucleotides read TGTGCCAGCAGCTTAGCAGGAAACTATGGCTACACCTTC.

The rearrangement joins TRBV5-6 to TRBJ2-2; TRBD2 agrees at 11 bases. Germline-derived CDR1 and CDR2 are SGHDT and YYEEEE. V shed 2 bases, J shed 6 bases, and the junction held 6 bases outside the gene matches. The CDR3 length is 16 residues. The CDR3: CASSFRLAGGAGELFF. The CDR3 DNA follows: TGTGCCAGCAGCTTTCGCCTAGCGGGAGGAGCCGGGGAGCTGTTTTTT.

This clone was seen more than once but under ten times. This chain links TRBV11-2 with TRBJ2-3, with D tentatively TRBD1 (6 bases). This CDR3 has 14 amino acids. Germline V gives CDR1 SGHAT, CDR2 FQNNGV. The ends were cut back, 5 bases at V and 2 bases at J, with 11 bases in the middle. The CDR3 reads CASSVRDTTDTQYF. Written as DNA, the CDR3 is TGTGCCAGCAGCGTCAGGGACACCACAGATACGCAGTATTTT. The variable domain in full, with the rest retrieved from reference TRBV11-2 and TRBJ2-3, is EAGVAQSPRYKIIEKRQSVAFWCNPISGHATLYWYQQILGQGPKLLIQFQNNGVVDDSQLPKDRFSAERLKGVDSTLKIQPAKLEDSAVYLCASSVRDTTDTQYFGPGTRLTVL.